This T cell receptor beta chain was retrieved from a study of blood T cell repertoires in COVID-19. Study details: Samples taken during acute and convalescent COVID-19 were collected in the United States, Italy and Spain.

Seattle patients were enrolled during active infection and followed longitudinally. This clone was counted only a few times. CDR1 SGHNT and CDR2 YYREEE come from the germline V gene (reference sequence). V lost 3 bases and J lost 6, with 13 bases in between. This CDR3 region has 14 residues. The method was immunoSEQ multiplex PCR; TCRdb's version includes in-frame clones alone and lacks a portion of them. The sample yields about 170,000 clones, 85% seen once. Sequences were obtained from peripheral blood. This chain connects TRBV5-4 to TRBJ2-1, with D possibly being TRBD2 (6 bases). This receptor was taken from a woman older than 75 with COVID-19, enrolled during active disease. In nucleotides, the CDR3 is TGTGCCAGCAGCTCCCGGGGAGGTTTCAATGAGCAGTTCTTC. Amino acids: CASSSRGGFNEQFF.